These 24 T cell receptor beta chains originate from one sample sequenced in a study of cytomegalovirus exposure and HLA in healthy donors. The PCR ran on 60 Vbeta and 13 Jbeta primers. Here immunoSEQ multiplex PCR was the method, and the copy in TCRdb shows in-frame clones only, minus some. The sample shows 100,000 or so clones, under 80% of them seen only once. Sequences were obtained from PBMCs. Receptor source: a man between 40 and 49 years old in good health and CMV-seronegative.

CDR3 protein: CASSAGRGEDGYTF. The CDR3 DNA is TGCGCCAGCAGCGCGGGTCGGGGGGAGGATGGCTACACCTTC. J is TRBJ1-2 and V is TRBV5-1, with a possible D match to TRBD1 (5 bases). The CDR3 sequence is 14 residues long. The germline V and J ends were trimmed by 4 bases and 6 bases, with 16 bases remaining between them. The germline V gene encodes CDR1 SGHRS and CDR2 YFSETQ.

CDR3 sequence reads: CASTKSGSEGEKLFF. CDR3 nucleotide sequence: TGTGCCAGCACTAAAAGCGGGTCCGAGGGTGAAAAACTGTTTTTT. The rearrangement uses TRBV6-5 and TRBJ1-4, with D unclear. V lost 7 bases to trimming and J lost 7 bases, with 19 bases between them. This CDR3 is built from 15 residues. Germline CDR1 MNHEY, CDR2 SVGAGI.

This clone appeared a few times. This sequence joins TRBV5-5 and TRBJ2-1, with D unclear. CDR1 is SGHKS, CDR2 YYEKEE, per germline (reference sequence). The CDR3 has 13 amino acids. V was shortened by 6 bases and J by 2 bases, with 9 bases between the two germline ends. The CDR3 DNA reads as TGTGCCAGCACCGTTGGCACCTACAATGAGCAGTTCTTC. This codes for CASTVGTYNEQFF.

The chain combines TRBV6-1 with TRBJ2-7, with 9 bases matching TRBD1. Looked up from germline, CDR1 is MNHNS and CDR2 is SASEGT. There are 14 residues in the CDR3. V was clipped by 4 bases and J by 4 bases; unmatched bases: 5. The CDR3 reads CASSGQGVSYEQYF. The CDR3 region has the DNA TGTGCCAGCAGTGGACAGGGGGTATCGTACGAGCAGTACTTC.

This clone came up once. The chain carries TRBV7-8 and TRBJ1-1, with D unresolved. The CDR3 loop spans 13 amino acids. Germline values: CDR1 SGHVS, CDR2 FQNEAQ. Between the trimmed V and J ends, which lost 2 bases and 0 bases, there was a span of 4 bases. The CDR3 spells CASSLSLNTEAFF. Here the CDR3 DNA reads TGTGCCAGCAGCTTATCTCTGAACACTGAAGCTTTCTTT.

The rearrangement uses TRBV5-5 and TRBJ2-1, with 8 bases identical to TRBD1. The CDR3 runs 14 residues. With V trimmed by 5 bases and J by 9 bases, 10 bases remained unmatched. Germline V lookup: CDR1 SGHKS, CDR2 YYEKEE (reference sequence). The CDR3: CASRTGTGFPEQFF. CDR3 in DNA: TGTGCCAGCAGGACCGGGACAGGTTTCCCTGAGCAGTTCTTC.

This clone came up once. The chain is built from TRBV18 and TRBJ1-1; a possible D gene is TRBD1 (6 bases). Germline CDR1 and CDR2: KGHSH and LQKENI. Trimming cost V 3 bases and J 1 base, with 9 bases left between them. The CDR3 runs to 14 residues. CDR3 protein: CASSPNRENTEAFF. The CDR3 region has the DNA TGTGCCAGCTCACCTAACAGGGAGAACACTGAAGCTTTCTTT.

The chain recombines TRBV6-1 with TRBJ1-2; 7 bases match TRBD1. V shed 3 bases and J 7 bases; nucleotides not matched to a gene: 2. Germline V lookup: CDR1 MNHNS, CDR2 SASEGT. This CDR3 is 12 amino acids long. The CDR3 loop is CASSEHRGGYTF. In DNA form, the CDR3 reads TGTGCCAGCAGTGAGCACAGGGGTGGCTACACCTTC.

This chain joins TRBV27 and TRBJ1-2; the D gene is possibly TRBD1 (5 bases). V dropped 3 bases and J dropped 2 bases, with 10 bases sitting between them. The CDR3 sequence is 14 residues long. From germline, CDR1 is MNHEY and CDR2 SMNVEV (reference sequence). The CDR3 reads CASSFQGWNYGYTF. The CDR3 coding sequence is TGTGCCAGCAGTTTTCAGGGCTGGAACTATGGCTACACCTTC.

The chain joins TRBV5-1 to TRBJ2-1, with TRBD1 as a possible D gene (5 bases). The length of the CDR3 is 13 residues. V lost 7 bases to trimming and J lost 0 bases, with 8 bases between them. Germline V gene data show CDR1 as SGHRS and CDR2 as YFSETQ. CDR3 loop: CASSDSSYNEQFF. CDR3 coding DNA: TGCGCCAGCTCCGACAGCTCCTACAATGAGCAGTTCTTC.

This clone was found a few times. This rearrangement joins TRBV5-6 to TRBJ1-2; 8 bases line up with TRBD1. Germline V gives CDR1 SGHDT, CDR2 YYEEEE. J gave up 6 bases and V 5 bases, and 6 bases lay outside the gene matches. The length of the CDR3 is 13 residues. CDR3 amino acids: CASRLARGHGYTF. Written as DNA, the CDR3 is TGTGCCAGCAGACTAGCCAGGGGGCATGGCTACACCTTC.

The chain is built from TRBV2 and TRBJ2-7, with TRBD1 identical over 7 bases. Losses at the gene ends were 8 bases for V and 6 bases for J; bases not matched to a gene: 10. CDR3 size: 13 residues. Germline CDR1 reads SNHLY; CDR2 reads FYNNEI. The CDR3 region is CASSTGTVSEQYF. DNA of the CDR3: TGTGCCAGCTCTACCGGGACAGTTTCCGAGCAGTACTTC.

CDR3 bases: TGCGCCAGCAGCCAAGGGGGGGGGTATGGCTATGGCTACACCTTC. Its translation: CASSQGGGYGYGYTF. This chain joins TRBV4-1 and TRBJ1-2; maybe TRBD1 (5 bases). The V gene lost 1 base and the J gene lost 4 bases, with 13 bases spanning the gap. Germline V gene sequence: CDR1 MGHRA, CDR2 YSYEKL. CDR3 length equals 15 residues.

This clone was seen a few times. This chain joins TRBV27 and TRBJ2-2; D may be TRBD2 (6 bases). Germline assignment: CDR1 MNHEY and CDR2 SMNVEV (reference sequence). CDR3 size: 17 residues. With 2 bases removed from V and 4 bases from J, the gap between germline ends came to 17 bases. CDR3 sequence (DNA): TGTGCCAGCAGTTTAAGGTCGAGCGGGCTAAGCACCGGGGAGCTGTTTTTT. It translates to CASSLRSSGLSTGELFF.

CDR3 sequence reads: CASSFRGRNTEAFF. The CDR3 nucleotides are TGTGCCAGCAGTTTCAGGGGCAGAAACACTGAAGCTTTCTTT. The chain recombines TRBV6-5 with TRBJ1-1, with D maybe TRBD1 (6 bases). V dropped 4 bases and J dropped 2 bases, with 11 bases sitting between them. This CDR3 has 14 amino acids. Germline loops: CDR1 MNHEY, CDR2 SVGAGI.

As concerns this clone: The junction departs from the called germline gene at one end, perhaps through a read error. Other nucleotide sequences in the sample specify the same CDR3. The chain links TRBV28 to TRBJ1-6; D is possibly TRBD1 (5 bases). CDR3 size: 13 residues. The germline gives CDR1 MDHEN, CDR2 SYDVKM. CDR3 sequence reads: CASTRVNNSPLHF. The CDR3 DNA reads TGTGCCAGCACCAGGGTCAATAATTCCCCCCTCCACTTT.

The V and J genes are TRBV29-1 and TRBJ2-3; no clear D. Per germline, CDR1 SQVTM and CDR2 ANQGSEA. Trimming removed 2 bases from V and 5 bases from J, with 14 bases in between. The CDR3 is 14 amino acids. The CDR3 sequence: CSVESTPPKDTQYF. The CDR3 DNA reads TGCAGCGTTGAATCGACTCCCCCGAAAGATACGCAGTATTTT.

V usage is TRBV6-6 and J usage is TRBJ2-1; the D gene is possibly TRBD2 (5 bases). Germline V gene data show CDR1 as MNHNY and CDR2 as SVGAGI (reference sequence). Trimming removed 4 bases at V and 6 bases at J, with 16 bases between. The CDR3 length is 15 residues. The CDR3 nucleotides are TGTGCCAGCAGTTCCCTCACGGGCGCGGGCAATGAGCAGTTCTTC. Its translation is CASSSLTGAGNEQFF.

This clone was counted a few times. The genes are TRBV19 and TRBJ1-2; D call uncertain. In germline, CDR1 is LNHDA, CDR2 SQIVND (reference sequence). The V and J ends lost 3 bases and 2 bases respectively, with 7 bases between them. This CDR3 has 13 residues. The CDR3 reads CASSMTGNYGYTF. The CDR3 DNA is TGTGCCAGTAGTATGACGGGAAACTATGGCTACACCTTC.

CDR3 in amino acids: CAGGGITYNSPLHF. CDR3 bases: TGTGCGGGTGGGGGGATCACCTATAATTCACCCCTCCACTTT. The chain employs TRBV28 and TRBJ1-6; TRBD1 is a possible D gene (5 bases). The germline CDR1 and CDR2 sequences are MDHEN and SYDVKM. The CDR3 is 14 amino acids.

The chain has TRBV18 and TRBJ2-2, with 10 bases aligning to TRBD1. Germline values: CDR1 KGHSH, CDR2 LQKENI. The CDR3 sequence is 14 residues long. With V trimmed by 8 bases and J by 7 bases, 7 bases remained unmatched. DNA for the CDR3: TGTGCCAGCCAGGGACAGGGGATCGGCGGGGAGCTGTTTTTT. This encodes CASQGQGIGGELFF.

The chain couples TRBV9 to TRBJ2-1, with a possible D match to TRBD2 (5 bases). Germline lookup yields CDR1 SGDLS and CDR2 YYNGEE. This CDR3 is 14 amino acids long. The germline V and J ends were trimmed by 4 bases and 4 bases, with 12 bases remaining between them. This chain's CDR3 is CASSLPSPYNEQFF. The CDR3 DNA sequence: TGTGCCAGCAGCCTTCCTAGCCCGTACAATGAGCAGTTCTTC.

CDR3 in DNA: TGTGCCAGCAGCCCCGCGGGACTAGCGGGGGGAACAGATACGCAGTATTTT. This codes for CASSPAGLAGGTDTQYF. The rearrangement links TRBV7-7 to TRBJ2-3, with 15 bases aligning to TRBD2. Germline lookup yields CDR1 SSHAT and CDR2 FNYEAQ (reference sequence). The CDR3 totals 17 residues. With 5 bases clipped from V and 3 bases from J, the junction kept 6 bases outside the gene matches.

V is TRBV7-2 and J is TRBJ2-2; D remains unclear. The CDR3 is 15 residues long. Germline V gives CDR1 SGHTA, CDR2 FQGNSA. Deletions cut 5 bases from V and 2 bases from J, with 12 bases between. CDR3 protein: CASSAKRGNTGELFF. The CDR3 DNA reads TGTGCCAGCAGCGCCAAGCGCGGTAACACCGGGGAGCTGTTTTTT.